The source of this T cell receptor (beta chain) is a study of CD8 T cells in Susac syndrome. Overall study findings and caveats: That the number of individuals in its TCR sequencing and HLA analysis was relatively small was acknowledged by the study.

The CDR3 has 17 residues. The germline V and J ends were trimmed by 2 bases and 3 bases, with 18 bases remaining between them. CDR1 SGHRS and CDR2 YFSETQ come from the germline V gene. The authors reverse transcribed roughly 0.5 to 1 ug RNA with random hexamers. The authors amplified TCR beta CDR3 across 54 Vbeta and 13 Jbeta using immunoSEQ multiplex PCR. TCRdb ran MiXCR on the immunoSEQ multiplex PCR reads and lists one entry per CDR3 protein. The table records 150,000 to 200,000 distinct CDR3 sequences, over 85% of them present only once. Note on this clonotype: Its specificity is unknown.

The clonotype comes from a human donor in good health. The chain recombines TRBV5-1 with TRBJ2-1; D tentatively reads TRBD1 or TRBD2 (5 bases each). Sequenced sample: CD4+ T cells from PBMCs. The DNA of the CDR3 is TGCGCCAGCAGCTTCGCGGCCGGGACGTTCGTCTACAATGAGCAGTTCTTC. Its translation is CASSFAAGTFVYNEQFF. The whole variable domain, filled in from reference TRBV5-1 and TRBJ2-1, reads KAGVTQTPRYLIKTRGQQVTLSCSPISGHRSVSWYQQTPGQGLQFLFEYFSETQRNKGNFPGRFSGRQFSNSRSEMNVSTLELGDSALYLCASSFAAGTFVYNEQFFGPGTRLTVL.